This T cell receptor (beta chain) was found in a study of response to subunit inactivated influenza vaccine. Study observations and caveats: Authors suggested each seasonal flu vaccination may recruit only limited numbers of new T cells.

As concerns this clonotype: Its antigen is unidentified.

Via MiXCR, TCRdb re-called the RT-PCR reads, giving one row per CDR3 protein. The sample includes almost 250,000 distinct CDR3 sequences, more than 10% seen only once; the top ten take approximately 7.8%. The TCR was taken from a man aged 45-65 years who received an inactivated influenza vaccine. Sequenced here: non-naive T cells sorted from PBMCs, sampled 14 to 15 days before vaccination.

DNA for the CDR3: TGTGCCAGCACCCCATTAGGAGTGGGGGGAGTAGACACTGAAGCTTTCTTT. Protein product: CASTPLGVGGVDTEAFF. J is TRBJ1-1 and V is TRBV7-2; D possibly corresponds to TRBD1 (5 bases). The length of the CDR3 is 17 residues. Deletions cut 7 bases from V and 3 bases from J, with 24 bases between. Per the germline V gene, CDR1 is SGHTA and CDR2 is FQGNSA.